The TCR beta chain described here comes from a study of regulatory T cells in long-lasting Graves disease. V was cut by 2 bases and J by 4 bases, with 11 bases left in between. This CDR3 contains 14 residues. Germline V gene data show CDR1 as MNHEY and CDR2 as SMNVEV (reference sequence). Construction of the TCR beta libraries employed iRepertoire HTBI primers in conjunction with Arm-PCR of CDR3 regions. TCRdb redid the calling of the multiplex PCR reads with MiXCR, one entry per CDR3 protein. The sample consists of fewer than 650,000 distinct CDR3 sequences, 16% of them appearing once. Time point in this sample: newly diagnosed GD, antithyroid drugs for less than 3 months. Isolated PBMC RNA provided the starting material for the TCR library. This sample was also put to use in a study of T cells in Graves' hyperthyroidism and ophthalmopathy. As reported in that work: Within blood appeared most thyroid clonotypes that had expanded above 0.001.

The sequence came from a woman between 25 and 40 years old with Graves disease. The sequences come from peripheral blood mononuclear cells (PBMCs), collected at new diagnosis, from a patient treated with antithyroid drugs. The J gene is TRBJ1-2, the V gene TRBV27; D not resolved. The CDR3 here is CASSLHFTGYGYTF. The CDR3 DNA sequence: TGTGCCAGCAGTTTACATTTCACTGGCTATGGCTACACCTTC.